The table lists the clone carrying this TCR beta chain with a few counts. The record originates from a study of yellow fever vaccine responses in identical twins. CDR3 length: 16 amino acids. Between the trimmed V and J ends, which lost 0 bases and 2 bases, there was a span of 14 bases. Germline CDR1 and CDR2: SQVTM and ANQGSEA. TCRdb reprocessed the RT-PCR reads with MiXCR, giving one entry per CDR3 protein. The data contain about 16,000 distinct CDR3 sequences, roughly 85% of them seen just once; the ten biggest clones take up more than 1.5%. The origin of this receptor is a woman aged 18-35 years who received the yellow fever vaccine. The sequenced sample was T cells from blood (PBMCs), unsorted or a sorted subset (not recorded which), obtained before or after yellow fever vaccination (not recorded which). The chain recombines TRBV29-1 with TRBJ2-1; no reliable D call. The CDR3 sequence is CSVEDDTKIAYNEQFF. The CDR3 coding sequence is TGCAGCGTTGAAGATGATACTAAGATCGCCTACAATGAGCAGTTCTTC.